A single sample gave rise to the 24 T cell receptor beta chains below, sequenced in a study of cytomegalovirus exposure and HLA in healthy donors. 60 Vbeta and 13 Jbeta primers were used in PCR. Here immunoSEQ multiplex PCR was the method, and the copy in TCRdb shows in-frame clones only, minus some. The table lists more than 140,000 clones, approximately 84% of them singletons. Sequencing was done on a sample of PBMCs. The receptor set was obtained from a woman aged 40 to 50 in good health and CMV-seronegative.

This clone was seen only a few times. J is TRBJ2-2 and V is TRBV19; TRBD2 agrees at 7 bases. Germline trimming cut 4 bases from V and 4 bases from J; bases unmatched to any gene: 3. CDR1 and CDR2 (germline): LNHDA, SQIVND (reference sequence). The CDR3 runs to 14 residues. The CDR3 protein is CASSSGRATGELFF. The CDR3 DNA is TGTGCCAGTAGTAGCGGGAGAGCCACCGGGGAGCTGTTTTTT.

The chain joins TRBV5-4 to TRBJ2-3; 8 bases match TRBD2. V dropped 0 bases and J dropped 3; count of bases not matched to a gene: 6. The germline gives CDR1 SGHNT, CDR2 YYREEE (reference sequence). This CDR3 spans 16 amino acids. The chain's CDR3 is CASSLAGTRSTDTQYF. DNA of the CDR3: TGTGCCAGCAGCTTGGCCGGGACTAGAAGTACAGATACGCAGTATTTT.

The V call is TRBV9, the J call TRBJ2-1; 11 nucleotides line up with TRBD2. This CDR3 contains 17 residues. Per germline, CDR1 SGDLS and CDR2 YYNGEE. V lost 1 base to trimming and J lost 4 bases; unmatched junction nucleotides: 7. This CDR3 is CASSVTGTSGPYNEQFF. Here the CDR3 DNA reads TGTGCCAGCAGCGTAACCGGGACTAGCGGACCTTACAATGAGCAGTTCTTC.

V gene TRBV7-2 combines with J gene TRBJ2-3, with TRBD2 identical over 8 bases. CDR3 length: 17 amino acids. The junction had 16 bases not matched to a gene; V was cut back by 4 bases and J by 7 bases. Germline V gene data show CDR1 as SGHTA and CDR2 as FQGNSA. CDR3 sequence (DNA): TGTGCCAGCAGCTCAATCCCGGGGACTAGTCTGTGGAATACGCAGTATTTT. It yields the protein CASSSIPGTSLWNTQYF.

The rearrangement links TRBV10-3 to TRBJ2-1; 8 nucleotides align to TRBD2. With V trimmed by 3 bases and J by 1 base, 11 bases remained unmatched. Germline values: CDR1 ENHRY, CDR2 SYGVKD. The CDR3 is made up of 18 amino acids. DNA for the CDR3: TGTGCCATCAGTGAACAAGCGGGAGTGGTCCAATCCTACAATGAGCAGTTCTTC. It encodes CAISEQAGVVQSYNEQFF.

The chain uses TRBV7-2 and TRBJ2-7, with a weak D call TRBD2 (6 bases). In germline, CDR1 is SGHTA, CDR2 FQGNSA. V was shortened by 5 bases and J by 4 bases, with 15 bases between the two germline ends. The CDR3 runs to 14 residues. Here the CDR3 DNA reads TGTGCCAGCAGCCCCGGAGGGGCACCGTACGAGCAGTACTTC. This encodes CASSPGGAPYEQYF. Full variable domain (missing parts from reference TRBV7-2 and TRBJ2-7): GAGVSQSPSNKVTEKGKDVELRCDPISGHTALYWYRQSLGQGLEFLIYFQGNSAPDKSGLPSDRFSAERTGGSVSTLTIQRTQQEDSAVYLCASSPGGAPYEQYFGPGTRLTVT.

J is TRBJ2-1 and V is TRBV5-1; 12 nucleotides agree with TRBD2. Germline CDR1 is SGHRS and CDR2 is YFSETQ. CDR3 length: 17 amino acids. V trimming: 0 bases; J trimming: 4 bases; junction bases outside the gene matches: 5. The CDR3 coding sequence is TGCGCCAGCAGCTTGGGACCTACTAGCGGGAGGTACAATGAGCAGTTCTTC. Translation gives CASSLGPTSGRYNEQFF.

This clone was seen more than once but under ten times. The rearrangement joins TRBV7-9 to TRBJ1-1; 9 bases map to TRBD1. The CDR3 is 14 amino acids. The ends lost 2 bases at V and 4 bases at J; junction bases unmatched: 2. Germline V gene sequence: CDR1 SEHNR, CDR2 FQNEAQ (reference sequence). The CDR3 coding sequence is TGTGCCAGCAGCTTACCGACAGGGGGCACTGAAGCTTTCTTT. This sequence encodes CASSLPTGGTEAFF.

The chain recombines TRBV4-2 with TRBJ1-4, with 7 bases aligning to TRBD1. Germline CDR1 LGHNA, CDR2 YNFKEQ. V gave up 1 base and J gave up 4 bases; unmatched junction bases: 3. There are 15 residues in the CDR3. The CDR3 DNA reads as TGTGCCAGCAGCCAAGGGTGGGACAGTAATGAAAAACTGTTTTTT. Protein product: CASSQGWDSNEKLFF.

This chain uses TRBV6-5 with TRBJ1-1, with D tentatively TRBD1 (5 bases). This CDR3 is 16 amino acids long. V lost 2 bases and J 4 bases, leaving 17 bases between the germline ends. CDR1 MNHEY and CDR2 SVGAGI come from the germline V gene. The CDR3 DNA sequence: TGTGCCAGCAGTTACCCTAATACAGGATGGGGCACTGAAGCTTTCTTT. The encoded protein is CASSYPNTGWGTEAFF.

This chain's CDR3 is CASSGREGDTQYF. DNA for the CDR3: TGTGCCAGCAGTGGTCGCGAGGGAGATACGCAGTATTTT. The genes are TRBV6-4 and TRBJ2-3; D perhaps matches TRBD2 (5 bases). The CDR3 consists of 13 residues. The germline V gene encodes CDR1 MRHNA and CDR2 SNTAGT. The V end lost 4 bases, the J end lost 5 bases, and 10 bases lay between the germline ends.

The sample holds one count of this clone. The chain carries TRBV6-5 and TRBJ1-2, with 7 bases identical to TRBD1. Germline V gene sequence: CDR1 MNHEY, CDR2 SVGAGI. J was trimmed by 7 bases and V by 10 bases; bases with no gene match: 15. CDR3 length: 14 residues. The CDR3 sequence: CATAGGTDAFGYTF. In DNA form, the CDR3 reads TGTGCCACAGCAGGGGGGACGGACGCTTTTGGCTACACCTTC.

This clone was found once. The rearrangement joins TRBV5-1 to TRBJ1-1; 7 bases are a match to TRBD1. V trimming: 3 bases; J trimming: 5 bases; junction bases outside the gene matches: 7. The V gene's germline CDR1 is SGHRS and CDR2 YFSETQ. The CDR3 contains 14 residues. The CDR3: CASSSTTGRTEAFF. Written as DNA, the CDR3 is TGCGCCAGCAGCTCCACGACAGGGAGGACTGAAGCTTTCTTT.

The chain is built from TRBV19 and TRBJ2-7; possibly TRBD1 for D (5 bases). CDR3 length: 15 amino acids. In germline, CDR1 is LNHDA, CDR2 SQIVND (reference sequence). Trimming took 3 bases from V and 6 from J, leaving 18 bases between them. CDR3 DNA: TGTGCCAGTAGTATGTGGCAGGGTAACGATGGCGAGCAGTACTTC. Translated, it gives CASSMWQGNDGEQYF.

This clone turned up a few times. The chain joins TRBV28 to TRBJ1-3; 9 bases align to TRBD1. Germline V gives CDR1 MDHEN, CDR2 SYDVKM. Trimming removed 6 bases from V and 1 base from J; junction bases left unmatched: 7. The CDR3 has 16 residues. The CDR3 sequence: CASSLSGTGSGNTIYF. The CDR3 bases are TGTGCCAGCAGCCTCTCGGGGACAGGGTCTGGAAACACCATATATTTT.

The chain links TRBV4-2 to TRBJ2-1; 8 bases fit TRBD2. The CDR3 is made up of 15 amino acids. Germline V gene sequence: CDR1 LGHNA, CDR2 YNFKEQ. Losses at the gene ends were 5 bases for V and 7 bases for J; bases not matched to a gene: 10. The CDR3 region is CASSAAAGGGNEQFF. CDR3 coding DNA: TGTGCCAGCAGCGCAGCGGCGGGAGGTGGTAATGAGCAGTTCTTC.

The gene calls are TRBV15 and TRBJ2-2, with D perhaps matching TRBD1 (6 bases). Between the trimmed V and J ends, which lost 1 base and 6 bases, there was a span of 12 bases. Germline V gene lookup returns CDR1 LNHNV and CDR2 YYDKDF (reference sequence). CDR3 length: 15 amino acids. The chain's CDR3 is CATSRAGVYPGELFF. The CDR3, as DNA: TGTGCCACCAGCAGAGCAGGGGTTTATCCCGGGGAGCTGTTTTTT. The full variable domain, its missing parts supplied by reference TRBV15 and TRBJ2-2, is DAMVIQNPRYQVTQFGKPVTLSCSQTLNHNVMYWYQQKSSQAPKLLFHYYDKDFNNEADTPDNFQSRRPNTSFCFLDIRSPGLGDTAMYLCATSRAGVYPGELFFGEGSRLTVL.

J is TRBJ2-3 and V is TRBV27; 9 nucleotides align to TRBD2. Looked up from germline, CDR1 is MNHEY and CDR2 is SMNVEV (reference sequence). V lost 0 bases, J lost 14 bases, and 3 bases stayed unmatched. This CDR3 comprises 12 residues. CDR3 sequence reads: CASSLSSGSLYF. The CDR3 region has the DNA TGTGCCAGCAGTTTATCTAGCGGGAGTCTGTATTTT.

The chain recombines TRBV28 with TRBJ2-1, with D perhaps TRBD2 (6 bases). With 5 bases removed from V and 0 bases from J, the gap between germline ends came to 11 bases. This CDR3 is 15 amino acids long. CDR1 is MDHEN and CDR2 is SYDVKM in the germline V gene. The CDR3 is CASSGGDYSYNEQFF. The CDR3 nucleotides are TGTGCCAGCAGTGGCGGGGATTACTCCTACAATGAGCAGTTCTTC.

The chain joins TRBV28 to TRBJ2-1; 9 positions agree with TRBD2. CDR3 size: 15 residues. CDR1 MDHEN and CDR2 SYDVKM come from the germline V gene. The trim removed 2 bases at V and 8 bases at J, leaving 7 bases unmatched. The CDR3 DNA reads TGTGCCAGCAGTTTACTCAATAGCGGGAGCTATGAGCAGTTCTTC. Translation gives CASSLLNSGSYEQFF.

The gene calls are TRBV4-2 and TRBJ1-1, with 8 bases fitting TRBD1. The V gene end was trimmed by 3 bases and the J gene end by 4 bases; junction bases not matched to a gene: 4. Germline V gives CDR1 LGHNA, CDR2 YNFKEQ. This CDR3 spans 14 amino acids. Here the CDR3 DNA reads TGTGCCAGCAGCCACGACAGGGGAGGCACTGAAGCTTTCTTT. Amino acid sequence: CASSHDRGGTEAFF.

The chain combines TRBV5-6 with TRBJ1-2, with D possibly being TRBD1 (5 bases). This CDR3 region has 14 residues. Germline values: CDR1 SGHDT, CDR2 YYEEEE. V lost 1 base, J lost 0 bases, and 7 bases lay in between. In nucleotides, the CDR3 is TGTGCCAGCAGCTTGAGGGGCTCTAACTATGGCTACACCTTC. This sequence encodes CASSLRGSNYGYTF.

The chain uses TRBV4-2 and TRBJ2-5; 7 bases fit TRBD1. CDR3 length: 16 amino acids. The V gene end was trimmed by 3 bases and the J gene end by 2 bases; junction bases not matched to a gene: 9. Germline CDR1 is LGHNA and CDR2 is YNFKEQ. CDR3 nucleotide sequence: TGTGCCAGCAGCCAGAGAAGACAGGGTGGACAAGAGACCCAGTACTTC. Translating gives CASSQRRQGGQETQYF.

There are a few counts of this clone. V and J are TRBV6-5 and TRBJ2-7, with 8 positions matching TRBD2. CDR3 length: 15 residues. Germline assignment: CDR1 MNHEY and CDR2 SVGAGI. Trimming removed 7 bases from V and 2 bases from J; junction bases left unmatched: 10. CDR3 sequence: CASNERGLGTYEQYF. The CDR3 coding sequence is TGTGCCAGCAATGAGCGGGGGTTAGGAACCTACGAGCAGTACTTC.